This T cell receptor (beta chain) originates from a study of CD8 T cells in ankylosing spondylitis. Study-level findings and limits: With a CD8+ phenotype, disease-linked clones were relatively rare in peripheral blood. Several highly homologous variants made up a TCR beta motif, and this motif appeared characteristic of ankylosing spondylitis blood.

This clonotype was found many times. Its cognate antigen is unknown. TCRdb re-derived calls from the 5' RACE reads in MiXCR, one entry per CDR3 protein. The data hold 670,000 or so distinct CDR3 sequences, with under 20% observed a single time. Unmatched junction bases numbered 8, after V lost 2 bases and J lost 7 bases. In germline, CDR1 is MNHEY, CDR2 SVGEGT. CDR3 size: 15 residues. The source is a male donor with ankylosing spondylitis. The V call is TRBV6-2 or TRBV6-3, the J call TRBJ2-1; 7 bases are a match to TRBD2. Specimen: blood, either unsorted or a sorted T cell fraction (not recorded which). This CDR3 reads CASSYESSGTNEQFF. The CDR3, as DNA: TGTGCCAGCAGTTACGAGTCCAGCGGGACTAATGAGCAGTTCTTC.